This TCR beta chain is from a study of PD-1 blockade in classical Hodgkin lymphoma. Study-wide results and caveats: Relapsed/refractory patients reportedly had lower baseline diversity than newly diagnosed patients.

Noted time point: newly diagnosed, previously untreated cHL patient sample. Negative magnetic selection isolated CD4+ T cells from thawed PBMCs. The study compared against PBMCs from newly diagnosed, untreated classical Hodgkin lymphoma. Worth noting for this clone: Antigen: not known.

Per the germline V gene, CDR1 is LNHDA and CDR2 is SQIVND (reference sequence). The CDR3 is made up of 17 amino acids. The V and J ends lost 8 bases and 8 bases respectively, with 28 bases between them. The table came from immunoSEQ multiplex PCR; TCRdb's copy has only in-frame clones and leaves some out. The top ten clones hold 0.84% of a sample with around 16,000 clones, around 84% of them seen once. Source material: CD4+ T cells from blood. The source is a human donor with classical Hodgkin lymphoma. The V and J genes are TRBV19 and TRBJ2-1, with D uncertain. The CDR3 is CASRPRGKASRSDEQFF. The CDR3 DNA sequence: TGTGCCAGTCGACCTCGAGGCAAAGCATCCCGGAGCGATGAGCAGTTCTTC.